These T cell receptor beta chains were read from a single sample in a study of graft-versus-host responses after intestinal transplantation. Here immunoSEQ multiplex PCR was the method, and the copy in TCRdb shows in-frame clones only, minus some. The data contain about 100,000 clones, about 88% of them singletons. These receptors have no known antigen. Here the sequenced sample was unstimulated CD4+ T cells sorted from spleen or lymph node cells, taken before transplant. The receptors here all came from a human donor who was the organ donor for an intestinal transplant. CDR3s include the opening cysteine and the closing phenylalanine or tryptophan. Each record gives: V gene, clone size, D gene, J gene, CDR3 DNA, CDR3 protein. The D gene is left open where the match is weak. Size is omitted from some rows. Given values are once, few, many or a class for expanded clones.

TRBV19	NA	TRBD1	TRBJ1-2	TGTGCCAGTAGTATCCCCGGGACAGTAGGAGGCTACACCTTC	CASSIPGTVGGYTF
TRBV10-3	few	NA	TRBJ2-2	TGTGCCATCAGTGAGCCCCACACCGGGGAGCTGTTTTTT	CAISEPHTGELFF
TRBV15	NA	NA	TRBJ1-1	TGTGCCACCAGCAGAGATGAAGGCTTCTACACTGAAGCTTTCTTT	CATSRDEGFYTEAFF
TRBV25-1	NA	NA	TRBJ2-2	TGTGCCAGCAGTGAATTCAACACCGGGGAGCTGTTTTTT	CASSEFNTGELFF
TRBV6-1	once	NA	TRBJ2-6	TGTGCCAGCAGTTCCTGGGGTTCCGGGGCCAACGTCCTGACTTTC	CASSSWGSGANVLTF
TRBV27	NA	NA	TRBJ2-1	TGTGCCAGCAGTTCCCTTTCGGCGCGGAGCTCCTACAATGAGCAGTTCTTC	CASSSLSARSSYNEQFF
TRBV9	NA	NA	TRBJ2-1	TGTGCCAGCAGGGGGGCTAGCGGAAACAATGAGCAGTTCTTC	CASRGASGNNEQFF
TRBV28	NA	NA	TRBJ1-5	TGTGCCAGCAGTTTCGCCGCAAACCCCAGGGGAAGTCAGCCCCAGCATTTT	CASSFAANPRGSQPQHF
TRBV28	once	TRBD2	TRBJ2-1	TGTGCCAGCAGTTTGGTAGCGGGGGGCTACAATGAGCAGTTCTTC	CASSLVAGGYNEQFF
TRBV5-1	NA	NA	TRBJ1-3	TGCGCCAGCAGCTTAACGACAGCTACCTCTGGAAACACCATATATTTT	CASSLTTATSGNTIYF
TRBV27	NA	TRBD1	TRBJ1-1	TGTGCCAGCAGTCCTGGGAACAGGGGGAACACTGAAGCTTTCTTT	CASSPGNRGNTEAFF
TRBV2	NA	NA	TRBJ2-3	TGTGCCAGCGGTGGGTCGACGCAGTATTTT	CASGGSTQYF
TRBV5-6	NA	NA	TRBJ2-7	TGTGCCAGCAGCTTGTACACGGTCTCCTACGAGCAGTACTTC	CASSLYTVSYEQYF
TRBV27	NA	NA	TRBJ1-6	TGTGCCAGCAGCTCCAGGACCTTTAATTCACCCCTCCACTTT	CASSSRTFNSPLHF
TRBV30	NA	NA	TRBJ2-6	TGTGCCTGGAGTAAACGTGTTACTGGGGCCAACGTCCTGACTTTC	CAWSKRVTGANVLTF
TRBV10-1	NA	NA	TRBJ1-4	TGCGCCAGCAGTGCTTCCAGGGGAAATGAAAAACTGTTTTTT	CASSASRGNEKLFF
TRBV5-5	NA	TRBD1	TRBJ2-5	TGTGCCAGCAGCTTCGGGACAGGGACGGAGACCCAGTACTTC	CASSFGTGTETQYF
TRBV15	NA	TRBD1	TRBJ2-5	TGTGCCACCAGCAGGGGGACAGGGGGCGAAGAGACCCAGTACTTC	CATSRGTGGEETQYF
TRBV6-5	NA	NA	TRBJ2-1	TGTGCCAGCAGTCGCAGGGGGGGACCCTACAATGAGCAGTTCTTC	CASSRRGGPYNEQFF
TRBV7-9	NA	NA	TRBJ2-3	TGTGCCAGCAGCTTACGACAGCCCACAGATACGCAGTATTTT	CASSLRQPTDTQYF
TRBV6-1	NA	NA	TRBJ2-6	TGTGCCAGCAGTGAAGCCACGGGTGGGGCCAACGTCCTGACTTTC	CASSEATGGANVLTF
TRBV5-1	once	NA	TRBJ2-5	TGCGCCAGCAGCTTGCGGGGGGAGACCCAGTACTTC	CASSLRGETQYF
TRBV5-1	NA	NA	TRBJ2-1	TGCGCCAGCAGCTTGGGGGGCAATGAGCAGTTCTTC	CASSLGGNEQFF
TRBV5-6	NA	NA	TRBJ2-2	TGTGCCAGCAGTCGGACAGTAGGGCAGGTATCCACCGGGGAGCTGTTTTTT	CASSRTVGQVSTGELFF
TRBV9	NA	NA	TRBJ2-3	TGTGCCAGCAGCGTAAGGGGTTTAGGGATAGGCACAGATACGCAGTATTTT	CASSVRGLGIGTDTQYF
TRBV5-6	NA	NA	TRBJ2-7	TGTGCCAGCAGCTTAGTGACAGGCTTGTTCGAGCAGTACTTC	CASSLVTGLFEQYF
TRBV11-3	NA	TRBD2	TRBJ2-5	TGTGCCAGCAGCTTAGGGTTTCTAGCGGGGGAAGAGACCCAGTACTTC	CASSLGFLAGEETQYF
TRBV18	NA	TRBD2	TRBJ2-7	TGTGCCAGCTCACCGGGGACTAGCGGATTCTACGAGCAGTACTTC	CASSPGTSGFYEQYF
TRBV13	NA	NA	TRBJ1-2	TGTGCCAGCAGCTTAGGGCAGGGTCGGAACTATGGCTACACCTTC	CASSLGQGRNYGYTF
TRBV30	NA	NA	TRBJ1-5	TGTGCCTGGAGTGGATGGGGTTCGAACAGCGATCAGCCCCAGCATTTT	CAWSGWGSNSDQPQHF
TRBV2	NA	NA	TRBJ1-3	TGTGCCAGCACCGAACAGGGCTCTGGAAACACCATATATTTT	CASTEQGSGNTIYF
TRBV27	NA	NA	TRBJ2-1	TGTGCCAGCAGTCTAAGGGTTGGGTCTACCTACAATGAGCAGTTCTTC	CASSLRVGSTYNEQFF
TRBV4-1	NA	NA	TRBJ2-3	TGCGCCAGCAAGGGAAGCACAGATACGCAGTATTTT	CASKGSTDTQYF
TRBV27	NA	NA	TRBJ2-1	TGTGCCAGCAGTTCAATAGTCCATAACAATGAGCAGTTCTTC	CASSSIVHNNEQFF
TRBV7-9	NA	NA	TRBJ1-2	TGTGCCAGCAGCTTTGCAACAGGAGTCCGTGCCTACGGCTACACCTTC	CASSFATGVRAYGYTF
TRBV27	NA	NA	TRBJ2-3	TGTGCCAGCAAGAAGGGTTCAAGCACAGATACGCAGTATTTT	CASKKGSSTDTQYF
TRBV19	few	TRBD1	TRBJ2-7	TGTGCCAGTAGTTCCTTACAGGGGGGCGAGCAGTACTTC	CASSSLQGGEQYF
TRBV5-1	NA	TRBD2	TRBJ2-3	TGCGCCAGCAATCAGCGGGGGGGAGATACAGATACGCAGTATTTT	CASNQRGGDTDTQYF
TRBV6-1	NA	NA	TRBJ2-7	TGTGCCAGCAGTTCAATCGAGCAGTACTTC	CASSSIEQYF
TRBV9	NA	TRBD1	TRBJ2-5	TGTGCCAGCAGCGGTCCAGGGGGTTCGGAGACCCAGTACTTC	CASSGPGGSETQYF
TRBV4-1	NA	NA	TRBJ2-3	TGCGCCAGCAGCCAAGTGGGCAGCACAGATACGCAGTATTTT	CASSQVGSTDTQYF
TRBV6-6	NA	NA	TRBJ2-7	TGTGCCAGCGGATCAAGGCTTTTGGGCGAGCAGTACTTC	CASGSRLLGEQYF
TRBV28	NA	TRBD2	TRBJ2-1	TGTGCCAGCAGTTTACAGGGGACTAGACTAAATGAGCAGTTCTTC	CASSLQGTRLNEQFF
TRBV5-1	NA	TRBD1	TRBJ2-2	TGCGCCAGCAGCTTGGCCGGACAGGCTAACACCGGGGAGCTGTTTTTT	CASSLAGQANTGELFF
TRBV5-1	NA	NA	TRBJ2-3	TGCGCCAGCAGCTTCCGGTCTAGCACAGATACGCAGTATTTT	CASSFRSSTDTQYF
TRBV6-6	NA	TRBD2	TRBJ2-7	TGTGCCAGCAGTTACCTTTCGGGACTAGCTTTCCACGAGCAGTACTTC	CASSYLSGLAFHEQYF
TRBV30	NA	NA	TRBJ1-1	TGTGCCTGGAGTGGGTATTTGGGGACTGAAGCTTTCTTT	CAWSGYLGTEAFF
TRBV30	NA	NA	TRBJ1-1	TGTGCCTGGAGGGCATCGTTGGGAGCTTTCTTT	CAWRASLGAFF
TRBV4-1	NA	NA	TRBJ1-6	TGCGCCAGCAGCCAAGATGCCCGTAGCTCCTATAATTCACCCCTCCACTTT	CASSQDARSSYNSPLHF
TRBV27	once	NA	TRBJ1-6	TGTGCCAGCAGGACGATCGATAATTCACCCCTCCACTTT	CASRTIDNSPLHF
TRBV6-4	NA	NA	TRBJ2-2	TGTGCCAGCAGTGACCTGGACAACACCGGGGAGCTGTTTTTT	CASSDLDNTGELFF
TRBV7-2	NA	NA	TRBJ1-5	TGTGCCAGCAGCTTAGGGCGAGAGAACAATCAGCCCCAGCATTTT	CASSLGRENNQPQHF
TRBV30	NA	TRBD1	TRBJ2-7	TGTGCCTGGAGTGTACAGAGACAGGGGTTTGGGGAGCAGTACTTC	CAWSVQRQGFGEQYF
TRBV18	NA	NA	TRBJ2-3	TGTGCCAGTTCCGGTCGGGGGGCCACAGATACGCAGTATTTT	CASSGRGATDTQYF